A selection of T cell receptor beta chains follows, all from one sample in a study of T-cell memory formation after mild COVID-19. Each CDR3 protein is one row after TCRdb ran MiXCR on the 5' RACE reads. This sample has hundreds of thousands of distinct CDR3 sequences; around 19% occur once, and the top ten carry 7.5% to 9.5%. Sequenced sample: PBMCs or a T cell subset sorted from them (not recorded which). The source is an adult woman who had mild COVID-19 (a few samples of this study predate the infection). Cell type and time point are not known. CDR3s include the opening cysteine and the closing phenylalanine or tryptophan. Fields, in order: D gene, V gene, J gene, CDR3 length, clone size, CDR3 DNA, CDR3 protein. The D gene is left open where the match is weak. The size entry is marked missing in some rows and otherwise reads once, few, many or a size class.

D: TRBD1; V: TRBV5-5; J: TRBJ2-5; length: 14; size: NA; DNA: TGTGCCAGCAGCTCGGACAGGGCTGAGGAGACCCAGTACTTC; CDR3: CASSSDRAEETQYF
D: TRBD2; V: TRBV5-1; J: TRBJ2-1; length: 13; size: many; DNA: TGCGCCAGCAGGCAGATTAGCGGGAGGGTCATGATCTTC; CDR3: CASRQISGRVMIF
D: NA; V: TRBV5-5; J: TRBJ1-2; length: 15; size: few; DNA: TGTGCCAGCAGCCCTGGTGGGACCGGTAGCTATGGCTACACCTTC; CDR3: CASSPGGTGSYGYTF
D: NA; V: TRBV30; J: TRBJ1-1; length: 13; size: few; DNA: TGTGCCTGGACTATACAGCTTAACACTGAAGCTTTCTTT; CDR3: CAWTIQLNTEAFF
D: TRBD1; V: TRBV19; J: TRBJ1-5; length: 15; size: NA; DNA: TGTGCCAGTAGTTGGGACAGGGGTTTCAATCAGCCCCAGCATTTT; CDR3: CASSWDRGFNQPQHF
D: TRBD2; V: TRBV4-3; J: TRBJ2-3; length: 21; size: NA; DNA: TGCGCCAGCAGCCAAGATCTGGGGGTGACTAGCGGGAGGTTCGGTACAGATACGCAGTATTTT; CDR3: CASSQDLGVTSGRFGTDTQYF
D: NA; V: TRBV20-1; J: TRBJ1-2; length: 13; size: NA; DNA: TGCAGTGCCACGGTCCCAGGGAACTATGGCTACACCTTC; CDR3: CSATVPGNYGYTF
D: NA; V: TRBV7-3; J: TRBJ2-6; length: 14; size: NA; DNA: TGTGCCAGCAGTGGGTGGTCTGGGGCCAACGTCCTGACTTTC; CDR3: CASSGWSGANVLTF
D: NA; V: TRBV6-2/TRBV6-3; J: TRBJ2-5; length: 14; size: NA; DNA: TGTGCCAGCAGTTACACGGGACACCAAGAGACCCAGTACTTC; CDR3: CASSYTGHQETQYF
D: TRBD2; V: TRBV3-1; J: TRBJ2-1; length: 15; size: NA; DNA: TGTGCCAGCAGCCAGCGGATAGCGGGGGAGGATGAGCAGTTCTTC; CDR3: CASSQRIAGEDEQFF
D: NA; V: TRBV2; J: TRBJ2-1; length: 15; size: few; DNA: TGTGCCAGCAGTGACAGGGCCAACTCCTACAATGAGCAGTTCTTC; CDR3: CASSDRANSYNEQFF
D: NA; V: TRBV20-1; J: TRBJ2-7; length: 12; size: NA; DNA: TGCAGTGCTAAGGCCTCGATCCACGAGCAGTACTTC; CDR3: CSAKASIHEQYF
D: NA; V: TRBV12-3/TRBV12-4; J: TRBJ1-5; length: 16; size: few; DNA: TGTGCCAGCAGTATAAACACCGGGACCGCCGGGGGGCCCCAGCATTTT; CDR3: CASSINTGTAGGPQHF
D: NA; V: TRBV20-1; J: TRBJ2-7; length: 13; size: NA; DNA: TGCAGTGCTCCCGGGACGGGGATCTACGAGCAGTACTTC; CDR3: CSAPGTGIYEQYF
D: TRBD1; V: TRBV5-1; J: TRBJ1-6; length: 16; size: many; DNA: TGCGCCAGCAGCATATCCGGACAGGGAACTAATTCACCCCTCCACTTT; CDR3: CASSISGQGTNSPLHF
D: NA; V: TRBV29-1; J: TRBJ2-2; length: 11; size: few; DNA: TGCAGCGTTGGAGGAACCGGGGAGCTGTTTTTT; CDR3: CSVGGTGELFF
D: TRBD2; V: TRBV20-1; J: TRBJ2-5; length: 14; size: few; DNA: TGCAGTGCTAGAGTTCGGGGGGTCCAAGAGACCCAGTACTTC; CDR3: CSARVRGVQETQYF
D: TRBD1; V: TRBV24-1; J: TRBJ2-3; length: 16; size: NA; DNA: TGTGCCACCAGCCTCCCGGGACAGGGGGTTCAGGATACGCAGTATTTT; CDR3: CATSLPGQGVQDTQYF
D: NA; V: TRBV5-1; J: TRBJ2-3; length: 14; size: many; DNA: TGCGCCAGCAGCTTACGGACACTTACAGATACGCAGTATTTT; CDR3: CASSLRTLTDTQYF
D: NA; V: TRBV24-1; J: TRBJ2-3; length: 14; size: NA; DNA: TGTGCCACCAGTGATTTGCGGTGGGGAGATACGCAGTATTTT; CDR3: CATSDLRWGDTQYF
D: NA; V: TRBV5-1; J: TRBJ1-1; length: 15; size: NA; DNA: TGCGCCAGCAGCTATTCGACAGATATGAACACTGAAGCTTTCTTT; CDR3: CASSYSTDMNTEAFF
D: TRBD1; V: TRBV6-5; J: TRBJ2-7; length: 15; size: NA; DNA: TGTGCCAGCAGTTACCGTCCAGGGGGCACCCACGAGCAGTACTTC; CDR3: CASSYRPGGTHEQYF
D: NA; V: TRBV15; J: TRBJ1-5; length: 14; size: NA; DNA: TGTGCCACCAGCAGAGATATTTCGGGTCAGCCCCAGCATTTT; CDR3: CATSRDISGQPQHF
D: NA; V: TRBV12-3/TRBV12-4; J: TRBJ2-2; length: 16; size: few; DNA: TGTGCCAGCACCCCCAGAAAGGGAGTGATCACCGGGGAGCTGTTTTTT; CDR3: CASTPRKGVITGELFF
D: NA; V: TRBV29-1; J: TRBJ2-2; length: 13; size: NA; DNA: TGCAGCGCCGGGTCGGTAAACACCGGGGAGCTGTTTTTT; CDR3: CSAGSVNTGELFF
D: NA; V: TRBV6-2/TRBV6-3; J: TRBJ1-1; length: 15; size: NA; DNA: TGTGCCAGCAGTTACTTTGGGGTAATGAACACTGAAGCTTTCTTT; CDR3: CASSYFGVMNTEAFF
D: NA; V: TRBV5-5; J: TRBJ1-1; length: 14; size: few; DNA: TGTGCCAGCAGCTTTAGGGGCGCGAGCACTGAAGCTTTCTTT; CDR3: CASSFRGASTEAFF
D: TRBD2; V: TRBV4-1; J: TRBJ2-1; length: 16; size: few; DNA: TGCGCCAGCAGCCAAGGAGGGACTAGCGGGAGATATGAGCAGTTCTTC; CDR3: CASSQGGTSGRYEQFF
D: TRBD1; V: TRBV5-5; J: TRBJ1-4; length: 14; size: few; DNA: TGTGCCAGCAGCTCGGGACAGGCGGTTGAAAAACTGTTTTTT; CDR3: CASSSGQAVEKLFF
D: TRBD1; V: TRBV10-3; J: TRBJ1-2; length: 16; size: few; DNA: TGTGCCATCAGCGCTGACAGGGAGGGCTCTAACTATGGCTACACCTTC; CDR3: CAISADREGSNYGYTF
D: NA; V: TRBV7-6; J: TRBJ2-7; length: 15; size: NA; DNA: TGTGCCAGCAGACCTTACCGGGGGACTCAATACGAGCAGTACTTC; CDR3: CASRPYRGTQYEQYF
D: TRBD2; V: TRBV5-1; J: TRBJ2-3; length: 16; size: few; DNA: TGCGCCAGTCGGACTAGCGGGGGGCCTAGCACAGATACGCAGTATTTT; CDR3: CASRTSGGPSTDTQYF
D: NA; V: TRBV12-3/TRBV12-4; J: TRBJ2-5; length: 14; size: NA; DNA: TGTGACAGCAGCTGGGGACTGCTCGGAGAGACCCAGTACTTC; CDR3: CDSSWGLLGETQYF
D: TRBD1; V: TRBV6-2/TRBV6-3; J: TRBJ2-7; length: 15; size: many; DNA: TGTGCCAGCACCCCCCGACAGGGTATAACCTACGAGCAGTACTTC; CDR3: CASTPRQGITYEQYF
D: TRBD2; V: TRBV5-6; J: TRBJ2-5; length: 17; size: few; DNA: TGTGCCAGCAGCTTGGCACTAGCGGGGGGGCGTCAAGAGACCCAGTACTTC; CDR3: CASSLALAGGRQETQYF
D: TRBD1; V: TRBV2; J: TRBJ1-2; length: 14; size: NA; DNA: TGTGCCAGCACGGGACTACAGGGGATTAATGGCTACACCTTC; CDR3: CASTGLQGINGYTF
D: NA; V: TRBV30; J: TRBJ2-7; length: 12; size: many; DNA: TGTGCCTGGAGTGTACCCAGGGGCGGGCAGTACTTC; CDR3: CAWSVPRGGQYF
D: NA; V: TRBV18; J: TRBJ2-1; length: 17; size: medium-sized; DNA: TGTGCCAGCTCACCTCAGACCGGGACGGATCCCTACAATGAGCAGTTCTTC; CDR3: CASSPQTGTDPYNEQFF
D: NA; V: TRBV20-1; J: TRBJ2-1; length: 12; size: NA; DNA: TGCAGTGCTAGTCGGGGCATTAATGAGCAGTTCTTC; CDR3: CSASRGINEQFF
D: NA; V: TRBV20-1; J: TRBJ2-1; length: 16; size: few; DNA: TGCAGTGCTATCGGAACGGGAAACAGGATGTACAATGAGCAGTTCTTC; CDR3: CSAIGTGNRMYNEQFF
D: NA; V: TRBV2; J: TRBJ2-2; length: 13; size: few; DNA: TGTGCCAGCAGTGAACAGGGGTCCGGGGAGCTGTTTTTT; CDR3: CASSEQGSGELFF
D: TRBD1; V: TRBV18; J: TRBJ2-7; length: 15; size: few; DNA: TGTGCCAGCTCCCGGCAGGGGGCCCTTTCCTACGAGCAGTACTTC; CDR3: CASSRQGALSYEQYF
D: NA; V: TRBV6-1; J: TRBJ1-1; length: 14; size: few; DNA: TGTGCCAGCAGACTCAACCGGGACTTCACTGAAGCTTTCTTT; CDR3: CASRLNRDFTEAFF
D: TRBD2; V: TRBV27; J: TRBJ2-1; length: 13; size: NA; DNA: TGTGCCAGCAGTGGGAGGGCTAGCCGTCGGGAGTTCTTC; CDR3: CASSGRASRREFF
D: TRBD1; V: TRBV20-1; J: TRBJ2-7; length: 14; size: NA; DNA: TGCAGTGCTCGAGCCGGGACAGAGCCTCGCGAGCAGTACTTC; CDR3: CSARAGTEPREQYF
D: NA; V: TRBV12-3/TRBV12-4; J: TRBJ2-5; length: 11; size: many; DNA: TGTGCCAGCAGTGACAGGGAGACCCAGTACTTC; CDR3: CASSDRETQYF
D: NA; V: TRBV13; J: TRBJ1-5; length: 14; size: NA; DNA: TGTGCCAGCAGCCCCGGGACACGAGGTCAGCCCCAGCATTTT; CDR3: CASSPGTRGQPQHF
D: TRBD1; V: TRBV27; J: TRBJ1-2; length: 17; size: few; DNA: TGTGCCAGCAGTGCAAGCGGGGACAGGGAAGTTAACTATGGCTACACCTTC; CDR3: CASSASGDREVNYGYTF
D: NA; V: TRBV3-1; J: TRBJ2-7; length: 12; size: few; DNA: TGTGCCAGCAGCGTTGAACCCTACGAGCAGTACTTC; CDR3: CASSVEPYEQYF
D: TRBD2; V: TRBV7-9; J: TRBJ2-1; length: 16; size: NA; DNA: TGTGCCAGCAGCTTATCGCTAGCGGGAGGGCCGAATGAGCAGTTCTTC; CDR3: CASSLSLAGGPNEQFF
D: TRBD2; V: TRBV5-5; J: TRBJ2-7; length: 16; size: NA; DNA: TGTGCCAGCAGCTGGAGTAGCGGGAATCGTAACTACGAGCAGTACTTC; CDR3: CASSWSSGNRNYEQYF
D: TRBD2; V: TRBV6-2/TRBV6-3; J: TRBJ2-2; length: 16; size: NA; DNA: TGTGCCAGCAGTTACTTGCTAGCGGGAGCTCCCGGGGAGCTGTTTTTT; CDR3: CASSYLLAGAPGELFF
D: NA; V: TRBV7-9; J: TRBJ1-2; length: 14; size: few; DNA: TGTGCCAGCAGCCCCAAAGGGGGGCAACCGGGCTACACCTTC; CDR3: CASSPKGGQPGYTF
D: TRBD1; V: TRBV6-2/TRBV6-3; J: TRBJ2-2; length: 16; size: NA; DNA: TGTGCCAGCACCTTGGGCGGGACAGGCCTAACCGGGGAGCTGTTTTTT; CDR3: CASTLGGTGLTGELFF
D: NA; V: TRBV18; J: TRBJ2-1; length: 14; size: NA; DNA: TGTGCCAGCTCACGTGGAGAACCCTACAATGAGCAGTTCTTC; CDR3: CASSRGEPYNEQFF